These T cell receptor beta chains were read from a single sample in a study of blood T cells in healthy people across ages. TCRdb fed the 5' RACE reads into MiXCR, producing one record per CDR3 protein. This table holds hundreds of thousands of distinct CDR3 sequences, approximately 53% found once. The sample was blood. Source of these receptors: an elderly man in good health. The CDR3 runs from the conserved cysteine through the conserved F or W. D genes are given only for firm matches. Clone size, where shown, is once, few, many, or a class for clones that have expanded.

J gene: TRBJ2-7; V gene: TRBV6-1; clone size: few; D gene: .; CDR3 protein: CASSEWVQGRYEQYF; CDR3 DNA: TGTGCCAGCAGTGAATGGGTCCAGGGCAGATACGAGCAGTACTTC
J gene: TRBJ2-5; V gene: TRBV3-1; clone size: .; D gene: TRBD2; CDR3 protein: CASSRHVAGGNYNEQYF; CDR3 DNA: TGTGCCAGCAGCCGCCATGTAGCGGGAGGAAACTACAATGAGCAGTACTTC
J gene: TRBJ1-2; V gene: TRBV7-2; clone size: .; D gene: .; CDR3 protein: CASSLGPGSRGYGYTF; CDR3 DNA: TGTGCCAGCAGCTTAGGACCGGGATCTCGGGGCTATGGCTACACCTTC
J gene: TRBJ2-3; V gene: TRBV5-1; clone size: .; D gene: TRBD2; CDR3 protein: CASSPLAGSDTQYF; CDR3 DNA: TGCGCCAGCAGCCCCCTAGCGGGTTCAGATACGCAGTATTTT
J gene: TRBJ1-4; V gene: TRBV12-3/TRBV12-4; clone size: .; D gene: .; CDR3 protein: CASSDRWLREKLFF; CDR3 DNA: TGTGCCAGCAGTGACAGGTGGCTACGGGAAAAACTGTTTTTT
J gene: TRBJ2-5; V gene: TRBV5-1; clone size: few; D gene: .; CDR3 protein: CASSLVPGRQETQYF; CDR3 DNA: TGCGCCAGCAGCTTGGTTCCGGGGAGACAAGAGACCCAGTACTTC
J gene: TRBJ1-1; V gene: TRBV29-1; clone size: .; D gene: .; CDR3 protein: CSFLGVNTEAFF; CDR3 DNA: TGCAGCTTCTTAGGTGTGAACACTGAAGCTTTCTTT
J gene: TRBJ2-1; V gene: TRBV2; clone size: .; D gene: TRBD2; CDR3 protein: CASNRGTSGNNEQFF; CDR3 DNA: TGTGCCAGCAATAGAGGGACTAGCGGGAACAATGAGCAGTTCTTC
J gene: TRBJ1-2; V gene: TRBV27; clone size: few; D gene: TRBD1; CDR3 protein: CASSLSGQGARYGYTF; CDR3 DNA: TGTGCCAGCAGTTTATCGGGACAGGGGGCGCGCTATGGCTACACCTTC
J gene: TRBJ2-3; V gene: TRBV4-1; clone size: .; D gene: .; CDR3 protein: CASASGPVSTDTQYF; CDR3 DNA: TGCGCCAGCGCATCTGGGCCGGTGAGCACAGATACGCAGTATTTT
J gene: TRBJ2-3; V gene: TRBV5-5; clone size: .; D gene: TRBD2; CDR3 protein: CASSPGLADTTDTQYF; CDR3 DNA: TGTGCCAGCAGCCCGGGACTAGCGGACACCACAGATACGCAGTATTTT